This T cell receptor (beta chain) was identified in a study of OX40 agonist ivuxolimab in advanced cancers. The CDR3 has 16 residues. Germline CDR1 is MNHEY and CDR2 is SMNVEV (reference sequence). The V gene lost 3 bases and the J gene lost 2 bases, with 16 bases spanning the gap. TCRdb's copy holds only in-frame clones and misses some; the assay was immunoSEQ multiplex PCR. The repertoire holds 70,000 to 95,000 clones, about nine tenths seen once, with about 6.6% in the top ten. Material: CD4+ or CD8+ T cells sorted from blood, obtained in a trial of the OX40 agonist ivuxolimab. This TCR derives from an adult with an advanced solid tumor such as melanoma, head and neck, liver or kidney cancer. The chain carries TRBV27 and TRBJ1-1; maybe TRBD1 (6 bases). The CDR3 sequence is CASSFRNPGANTEAFF. In DNA, the CDR3 is TGTGCCAGCAGTTTCCGCAACCCAGGGGCCAACACTGAAGCTTTCTTT.